This T cell receptor (beta chain) was identified during a study of blood T cell repertoires in COVID-19. Overall study context: Sites across the United States, Italy and Spain contributed samples from acute and convalescent COVID-19.

With 3 bases removed from V and 1 base from J, the gap between germline ends came to 7 bases. CDR1 and CDR2 (germline): SQVTM, ANQGSEA. The CDR3 loop spans 13 amino acids. In the authors' methods: Reference gene primer amplification gave nucleated cell count estimates. The method was immunoSEQ multiplex PCR; TCRdb's version includes in-frame clones alone and lacks a portion of them. From that table come the V and J calls and clone size; the DNA was used to work out D and trimming. The table has 240,000 or so clones, approximately 86% seen once. V usage is TRBV29-1 and J usage is TRBJ1-3; TRBD1 might be the D (5 bases). This TCR derives from a woman in her 70s with active or convalescent COVID-19. The specimen was peripheral blood. CDR3 bases: TGCAGCGTTGACGGGGGTTCTGGAAACACCATATATTTT. Protein product: CSVDGGSGNTIYF.